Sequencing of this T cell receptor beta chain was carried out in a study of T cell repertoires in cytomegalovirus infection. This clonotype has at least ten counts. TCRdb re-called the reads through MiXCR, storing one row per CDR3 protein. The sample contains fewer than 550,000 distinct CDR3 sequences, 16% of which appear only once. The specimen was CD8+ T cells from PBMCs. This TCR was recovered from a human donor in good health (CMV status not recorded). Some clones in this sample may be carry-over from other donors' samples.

DNA of the CDR3: TGTGCCAGCAGTACTCAGGGCGCTCAGCCCCAGCATTTT. Translating it yields CASSTQGAQPQHF. The V and J genes are TRBV12-3 or TRBV12-4 and TRBJ1-5; possible D gene TRBD1, 5 bases. The CDR3 extends over 13 amino acids. V was trimmed by 5 bases and J by 6 bases, leaving 11 bases between them.